The TCR beta chain described here comes from a study of blood T cell repertoires in COVID-19. For the study at large: Both acute and convalescent COVID-19 samples were obtained from the United States, Italy and Spain. In each case, the material was cDNA or gDNA derived from T cells, B-cell-depleted T cells, or PBMCs.

Germline V gene lookup returns CDR1 MNHEY and CDR2 SMNVEV (reference sequence). The CDR3 runs to 15 residues. With V trimmed by 3 bases and J by 0 bases, 1 base remained unmatched. Per the original methods: Reference gene primers were amplified, and this amplification served to estimate nucleated cell counts. The assay was immunoSEQ multiplex PCR, and TCRdb's table has in-frame clones only and misses some. For V, J and clone size, that table is used; D and trimming come from the DNA. The sample records 160,000 or so clones, more than 80% being singletons. This sequence was found in a man in his 60s with acute or convalescent COVID-19. Sequenced material: peripheral blood. The chain carries TRBV27 and TRBJ2-1; 8 nucleotides match TRBD1. The CDR3 is CASSFGTGSYNEQFF. CDR3 bases: TGTGCCAGCAGTTTTGGGACAGGCTCCTACAATGAGCAGTTCTTC.